Listed below are T cell receptor beta chains from one sample, sequenced in a study of shared clonotypes between healthy human individuals. The data were produced by immunoSEQ multiplex PCR, yet TCRdb's version contains in-frame clones alone and is incomplete. The data show approximately 2.5 million clones, around 94% seen once. The sample was naive CD4+ T cells sorted from blood. All receptors derive from a man aged 18 to 30 in good health. Each CDR3 is given with its conserved first and last residue. D genes are given only for firm matches. For some rows the clone size is stated as once, few or many, or as a class when expanded; others skip it.

D	size	V	J	DNA	CDR3
TRBD1	-	TRBV18	TRBJ2-7	TGTGCCAGCTCACCCCTCGGGACAGGGGGGCGAGAGCAGTACTTC	CASSPLGTGGREQYF
TRBD2	-	TRBV18	TRBJ2-3	TGTGCCAGCTCTAGACTAGCGGGAACAGATACGCAGTATTTT	CASSRLAGTDTQYF
TRBD2	-	TRBV5-6	TRBJ2-7	TGTGCCAGCAGCCGGGTGCCGGCAGGGACTACCTACGAGCAGTACTTC	CASSRVPAGTTYEQYF
-	-	TRBV6-4	TRBJ2-2	TGTGCCAGCAGTAACTTACCGAACACCGGGGAGCTGTTTTTT	CASSNLPNTGELFF
-	-	TRBV9	TRBJ2-7	TGTGCCAGCAGCGGGTCGGGGAACTCCTACGAGCAGTACTTC	CASSGSGNSYEQYF
TRBD2	-	TRBV5-1	TRBJ2-3	TGCGCCAGCAGTGGCCGGGGGGTGAGCACAGATACGCAGTATTTT	CASSGRGVSTDTQYF
TRBD1	-	TRBV5-1	TRBJ1-5	TGCGCCAGCAGCTTGGATGGGACAGTGCAGCCCCAGCATTTT	CASSLDGTVQPQHF
-	-	TRBV6-6	TRBJ1-1	TGTGCCAGCAGTTACAAGGGCAGGGAAATTGAAGCTTTCTTT	CASSYKGREIEAFF
-	-	TRBV5-8	TRBJ2-3	TGTGCCAGCAGGGGGTCCCTAGGTACGCAGTATTTT	CASRGSLGTQYF
TRBD2	-	TRBV7-6	TRBJ2-1	TGTGCCAGCAGCTTAGGGACTAGCGAGGTCCCCAATGAGCAGTTCTTC	CASSLGTSEVPNEQFF
TRBD1	-	TRBV7-9	TRBJ2-2	TGTGCCAGCAGCTCGGGACAGGAAACGAGGGAGCTGTTTTTT	CASSSGQETRELFF
-	-	TRBV6-5	TRBJ2-7	TGTGCCAGCAGTTATGTCGGAGGCCCAGCTTCCTCCGAGCAGTACTTC	CASSYVGGPASSEQYF
TRBD1	few	TRBV4-1	TRBJ1-2	TGCGCCAGCAGCCAAGAACCAGGACAGGGTGGCTATGGCTACACCTTC	CASSQEPGQGGYGYTF
-	once	TRBV5-1	TRBJ1-4	TGCGCCAGCAGCTTAAGTAGGAGGGAGGATGAAAAACTGTTTTTT	CASSLSRREDEKLFF
-	-	TRBV4-1	TRBJ1-1	TGCGCCAGCAGCCAAGATAGGGCAGGGTTCACTGAAGCTTTCTTT	CASSQDRAGFTEAFF
TRBD2	-	TRBV15	TRBJ2-1	TGTGCCACCAGCAGTAGCGGGGGGGCCGTGAATGAGCAGTTCTTC	CATSSSGGAVNEQFF
-	-	TRBV5-6	TRBJ2-1	TGTGCCAGCAGCTTGGAGGAGAGGGCATTTGAGCAGTTCTTC	CASSLEERAFEQFF
-	-	TRBV6-1	TRBJ1-2	TGTGCCAGCAGTGAGGGGGGGTTGGGCTACACCTTC	CASSEGGLGYTF
TRBD2	-	TRBV7-2	TRBJ2-7	TGTGCCAGCAGCTTAGTTGCGGGAGAGGGATACGAGCAGTACTTC	CASSLVAGEGYEQYF
TRBD1	-	TRBV6-5	TRBJ2-7	TGTGCCAGCAGTCGTCCGGGACAGGTTGGCCACGAGCAGTACTTC	CASSRPGQVGHEQYF
-	-	TRBV30	TRBJ1-5	TGTGCCTGGGGGCCCCTGGACAGTAGGCAGCCCCAGCATTTT	CAWGPLDSRQPQHF
-	once	TRBV2	TRBJ1-5	TGTGCCAGCAGTGCGGGGGGGGCGATTCAGCCCCAGCATTTT	CASSAGGAIQPQHF
-	once	TRBV5-1	TRBJ2-7	TGCGCCAGCAGCTTGGGCGTCGGGTGGACGGAGACCTACGAGCAGTACTTC	CASSLGVGWTETYEQYF
-	once	TRBV6-6	TRBJ2-3	TGTGCCAGCAGTTCACCGGGCCTCAAAGGAGATACGCAGTATTTT	CASSSPGLKGDTQYF
-	-	TRBV14	TRBJ2-5	TGTGCCAGCAGCCGATCCTCTCCAGGAGGGGGCTACCGGGAGACCCAGTACTTC	CASSRSSPGGGYRETQYF
-	few	TRBV15	TRBJ1-6	TGTGCCACCAGCAGAGGTACTGTCACAGGGAAAGGATCACCCCTCCACTTT	CATSRGTVTGKGSPLHF
TRBD1	-	TRBV19	TRBJ2-5	TGTGCCAGTAGTACCTCATCGGGACAGGGGTCAGAGACCCAGTACTTC	CASSTSSGQGSETQYF
TRBD1	-	TRBV5-4	TRBJ2-7	TGTGCCAGCAGTCACCTCGGACAGGGGATCCTCTCCTACGAGCAGTACTTC	CASSHLGQGILSYEQYF
-	-	TRBV5-1	TRBJ1-1	TGCGCCAGCAGCTTGGGCCCGAACACTGAAGCTTTCTTT	CASSLGPNTEAFF